The clone carrying this TCR beta chain was counted many times. Its antigen is currently unknown. The CDR3 length is 15 residues. V shed 5 bases and J 4 bases; nucleotides not matched to a gene: 6. CDR1 is SEHNR and CDR2 is FQNEAQ in the germline V gene (reference sequence). The entry originates in a study of T cells after yellow fever vaccination. Whole-study results and caveats: Repertoires obtained by FACS sorting could include abundant clonotypes that entered as contaminants from the bulk population. A large majority of primary-vaccination clones showed up again after the booster (just under 97% CD4, roughly 91% CD8).

TCRdb analysed the 5' RACE reads with MiXCR anew, one entry per CDR3 protein. This sample has around 65,000 distinct CDR3 sequences, with under 6.5% found just once. The J gene is TRBJ1-1, the V gene TRBV7-9; 11 bases agree with TRBD1. Sequencing was performed on CD4+ T cells sorted from PBMCs, taken around 15 days after the first yellow fever vaccination. The sequence was collected from a man between 18 and 29 years old who received the YFV17D yellow fever vaccine. CDR3 bases: TGTGCCAGCAGCCCAGGACAGGGGGCGACCACTGAAGCTTTCTTT. Amino acids: CASSPGQGATTEAFF.